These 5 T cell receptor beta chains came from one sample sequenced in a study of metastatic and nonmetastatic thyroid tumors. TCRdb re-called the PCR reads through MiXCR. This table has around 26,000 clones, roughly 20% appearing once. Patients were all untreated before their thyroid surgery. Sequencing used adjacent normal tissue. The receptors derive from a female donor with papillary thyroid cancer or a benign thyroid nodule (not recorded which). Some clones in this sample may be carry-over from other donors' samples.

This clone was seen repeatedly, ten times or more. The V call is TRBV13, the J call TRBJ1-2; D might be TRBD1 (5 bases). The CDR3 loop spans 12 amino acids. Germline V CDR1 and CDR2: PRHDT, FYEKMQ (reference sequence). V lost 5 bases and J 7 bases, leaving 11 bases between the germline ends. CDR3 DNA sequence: TGTGCCAGCAGCCTCAGGGATGGTGGCTACACCTTC. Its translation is CASSLRDGGYTF. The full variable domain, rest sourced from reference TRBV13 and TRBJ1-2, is AAGVIQSPRHLIKEKRETATLKCYPIPRHDTVYWYQQGPGQDPQFLISFYEKMQSDKGSIPDRFSAQQFSDYHSELNMSSLELGDSALYFCASSLRDGGYTFGSGTRLTVV.

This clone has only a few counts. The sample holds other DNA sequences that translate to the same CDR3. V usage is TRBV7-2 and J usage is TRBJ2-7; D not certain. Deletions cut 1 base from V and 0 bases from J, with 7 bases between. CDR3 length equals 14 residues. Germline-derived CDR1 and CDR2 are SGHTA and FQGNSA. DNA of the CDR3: TGTGCCAGCAGCTTAGGTCTAAGCTCCTACGAGCAGTACTTC. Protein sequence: CASSLGLSSYEQYF.

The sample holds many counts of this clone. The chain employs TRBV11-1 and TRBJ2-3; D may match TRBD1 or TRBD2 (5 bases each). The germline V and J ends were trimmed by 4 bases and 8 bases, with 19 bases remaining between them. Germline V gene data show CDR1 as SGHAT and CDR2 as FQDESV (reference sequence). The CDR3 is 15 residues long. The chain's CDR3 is CASSSGTGWAGTQYF. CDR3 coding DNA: TGTGCCAGCAGCTCCGGGACCGGTTGGGCGGGTACGCAGTATTTT. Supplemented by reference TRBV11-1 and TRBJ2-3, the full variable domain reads EAEVAQSPRYKITEKSQAVAFWCDPISGHATLYWYRQILGQGPELLVQFQDESVVDDSQLPKDRFSAERLKGVDSTLKIQPAELGDSAMYLCASSSGTGWAGTQYFGPGTRLTVL.

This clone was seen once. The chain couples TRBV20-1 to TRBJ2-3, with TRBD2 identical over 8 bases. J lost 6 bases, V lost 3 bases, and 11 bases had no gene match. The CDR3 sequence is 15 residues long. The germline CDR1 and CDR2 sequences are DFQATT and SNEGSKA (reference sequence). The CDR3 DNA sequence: TGCAGTGCTAGGGGACTAGTGGGGACCCGCGATACGCAGTATTTT. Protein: CSARGLVGTRDTQYF.

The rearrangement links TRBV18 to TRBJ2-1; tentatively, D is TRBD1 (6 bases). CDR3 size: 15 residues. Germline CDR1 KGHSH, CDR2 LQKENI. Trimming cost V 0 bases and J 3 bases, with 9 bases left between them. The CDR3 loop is CASSPPPGDYNEQFF. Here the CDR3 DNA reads TGTGCCAGCTCACCACCCCCAGGGGACTACAATGAGCAGTTCTTC.